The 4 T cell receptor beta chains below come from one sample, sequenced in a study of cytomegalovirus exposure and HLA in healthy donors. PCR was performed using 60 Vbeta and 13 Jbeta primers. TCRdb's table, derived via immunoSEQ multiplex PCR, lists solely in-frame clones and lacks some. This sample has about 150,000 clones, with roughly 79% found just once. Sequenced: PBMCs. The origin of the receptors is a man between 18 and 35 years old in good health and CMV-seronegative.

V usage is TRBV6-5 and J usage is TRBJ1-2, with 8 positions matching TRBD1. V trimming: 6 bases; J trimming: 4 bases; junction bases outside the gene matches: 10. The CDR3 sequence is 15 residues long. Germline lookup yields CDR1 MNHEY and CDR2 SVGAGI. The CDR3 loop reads CASRRDLTGVYGYTF. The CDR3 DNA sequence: TGTGCCAGCAGGCGCGACTTGACAGGGGTCTATGGCTACACCTTC.

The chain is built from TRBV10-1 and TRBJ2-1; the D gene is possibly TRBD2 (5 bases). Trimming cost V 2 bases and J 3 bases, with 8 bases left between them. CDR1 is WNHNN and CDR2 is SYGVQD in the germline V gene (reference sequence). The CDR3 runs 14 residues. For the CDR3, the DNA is TGCGCCAGCAGTGAGGGACTCCTCTACAATGAGCAGTTCTTC. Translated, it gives CASSEGLLYNEQFF.

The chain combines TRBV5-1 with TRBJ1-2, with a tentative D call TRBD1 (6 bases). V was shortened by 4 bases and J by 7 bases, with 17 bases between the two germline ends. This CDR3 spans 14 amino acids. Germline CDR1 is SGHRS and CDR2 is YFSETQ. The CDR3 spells CASSPGAGEGGYTF. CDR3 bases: TGCGCCAGCAGCCCCGGTGCAGGGGAAGGTGGCTACACCTTC.

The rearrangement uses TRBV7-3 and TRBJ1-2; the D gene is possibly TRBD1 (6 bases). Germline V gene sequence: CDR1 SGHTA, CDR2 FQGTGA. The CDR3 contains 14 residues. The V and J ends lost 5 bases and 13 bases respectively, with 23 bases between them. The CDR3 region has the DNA TGTGCCAGCAGCCCGGACGTCAGGGGCCTGGGCCTCACCTTC. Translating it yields CASSPDVRGLGLTF.